The 29 T cell receptor beta chains listed next were all sequenced from one sample in a study of graft-versus-host responses after intestinal transplantation. Method: immunoSEQ multiplex PCR; TCRdb's copy keeps in-frame clones and lacks some. This sample has more than 50,000 clones, with approximately 90% found just once. The sequenced sample was PBMCs, obtained roughly 120 days after intestinal transplantation. The receptors stem from a human patient who received an intestinal transplant, so some T cells may come from the graft donor.

V and J are TRBV28 and TRBJ1-1; 9 bases are a match to TRBD1. Germline CDR1 and CDR2: MDHEN and SYDVKM. CDR3 length: 18 amino acids. Losses at the gene ends were 1 base for V and 1 base for J; bases not matched to a gene: 10. The DNA for the CDR3 is TGTGCCAGCAGTTTATTAGGGACAGGGTTGGGTAGGAACACTGAAGCTTTCTTT. Its translation is CASSLLGTGLGRNTEAFF.

This chain joins TRBV15 and TRBJ1-1, with D possibly TRBD1 on 5 matching bases. CDR3 length: 13 amino acids. Trimming took 2 bases from V and 1 from J, leaving 5 bases between them. Germline V gene lookup returns CDR1 LNHNV and CDR2 YYDKDF (reference sequence). Written as DNA, the CDR3 is TGTGCCACCAGCAGACAGGGGAACACTGAAGCTTTCTTT. Translating it yields CATSRQGNTEAFF.

V usage is TRBV28 and J usage is TRBJ2-1, with D uncertain. The CDR3 has 13 amino acids. V was trimmed by 0 bases and J by 8 bases, leaving 8 bases between them. Germline values: CDR1 MDHEN, CDR2 SYDVKM. CDR3 in amino acids: CASSLWKLDEQFF. The CDR3 DNA reads TGTGCCAGCAGTTTATGGAAGCTTGATGAGCAGTTCTTC.

This chain connects TRBV13 to TRBJ2-7; D is undetermined. The length of the CDR3 is 11 residues. The germline V and J ends were trimmed by 0 bases and 6 bases, with 3 bases remaining between them. Germline loops: CDR1 PRHDT, CDR2 FYEKMQ (reference sequence). CDR3 coding DNA: TGTGCCAGCAGCTTAGGATCCGAGCAGTACTTC. Its translation: CASSLGSEQYF.

V gene TRBV11-2 combines with J gene TRBJ1-2; tentative D call: TRBD1 (6 bases). This CDR3 has 13 residues. Trimming pared 2 bases from V and 3 bases from J, leaving 7 bases between. Germline V gives CDR1 SGHAT, CDR2 FQNNGV. This CDR3 is CASSLHRDYGYTF. Written as DNA, the CDR3 is TGTGCCAGCAGCTTACACAGGGACTATGGCTACACCTTC. Supplemented by reference TRBV11-2 and TRBJ1-2, the full variable domain reads EAGVAQSPRYKIIEKRQSVAFWCNPISGHATLYWYQQILGQGPKLLIQFQNNGVVDDSQLPKDRFSAERLKGVDSTLKIQPAKLEDSAVYLCASSLHRDYGYTFGSGTRLTVV.

The chain has TRBV7-2 and TRBJ2-3; weak D call: TRBD2 (7 bases). Germline V CDR1 and CDR2: SGHTA, FQGNSA. V lost 5 bases and J lost 0, with 12 bases in between. The CDR3 is 15 amino acids. CDR3 sequence: CASSRRGASTDTQYF. CDR3 DNA: TGTGCCAGCAGCCGACGGGGGGCCAGCACAGATACGCAGTATTTT.

The J gene is TRBJ2-7, the V gene TRBV2; 12 nucleotides agree with TRBD2. Trimming cost V 2 bases and J 3 bases; bases outside gene matches: 8. Germline CDR1 reads SNHLY; CDR2 reads FYNNEI. The CDR3 sequence is 17 residues long. This chain's CDR3 is CASSENRLAGAYYEQYF. DNA for the CDR3: TGTGCCAGCAGTGAAAATAGACTAGCGGGAGCCTACTACGAGCAGTACTTC.

The chain has TRBV28 and TRBJ1-5; the D gene is possibly TRBD1 (5 bases). The CDR3 sequence is 17 residues long. Trimming took off 2 bases at V and 2 bases at J, with 16 bases between the two ends. Germline V gene sequence: CDR1 MDHEN, CDR2 SYDVKM. The CDR3 DNA reads TGTGCCAGCAGTTTAGTGCCCTTCCCGGGGGGCAATCAGCCCCAGCATTTT. Its protein product is CASSLVPFPGGNQPQHF.

This chain connects TRBV19 to TRBJ2-7, with 7 bases matching TRBD2. Trimming removed 3 bases from V and 3 bases from J; junction bases left unmatched: 2. This CDR3 is 13 amino acids long. Germline loops: CDR1 LNHDA, CDR2 SQIVND (reference sequence). CDR3 sequence: CASSIGDYYEQYF. DNA for the CDR3: TGTGCCAGTAGTATCGGGGACTACTACGAGCAGTACTTC. Using reference TRBV19 and TRBJ2-7 for the parts outside the CDR3, the full variable domain is DGGITQSPKYLFRKEGQNVTLSCEQNLNHDAMYWYRQDPGQGLRLIYYSQIVNDFQKGDIAEGYSVSREKKESFPLTVTSAQKNPTAFYLCASSIGDYYEQYFGPGTRLTVT.

The gene calls are TRBV18 and TRBJ2-7, with TRBD1 matching 7 bases. Germline CDR1 and CDR2: KGHSH and LQKENI. The V segment lost 5 bases and the J segment 5 bases; nucleotides outside the gene matches: 12. This CDR3 is 15 amino acids long. CDR3 residues: CASSNMGTEVHEQYF. The CDR3 nucleotides read TGTGCCAGCTCAAATATGGGGACAGAGGTCCACGAGCAGTACTTC.

The chain has TRBV6-5 and TRBJ1-5, with TRBD1 as a possible D gene (6 bases). The ends were cut back, 6 bases at V and 7 bases at J, with 13 bases in the middle. Germline loops: CDR1 MNHEY, CDR2 SVGAGI. The CDR3 loop spans 13 amino acids. The CDR3 loop is CASRRQARQPQHF. CDR3 bases: TGTGCCAGCAGAAGACAGGCACGACAGCCCCAGCATTTT.

This rearrangement joins TRBV19 to TRBJ1-4; D uncertain. The CDR3 totals 16 residues. V dropped 5 bases and J dropped 3 bases, with 16 bases sitting between them. Germline V gene sequence: CDR1 LNHDA, CDR2 SQIVND (reference sequence). DNA for the CDR3: TGTGCCAGTAGTCCCATCACGACGTCCGCTAATGAAAAACTGTTTTTT. This gives the protein CASSPITTSANEKLFF.

The chain has TRBV6-5 and TRBJ2-7, with 9 bases fitting TRBD1. V lost 8 bases, J lost 7 bases, and 9 bases stayed unmatched. Germline CDR1 is MNHEY and CDR2 is SVGAGI. This CDR3 is built from 13 residues. The CDR3 DNA reads as TGTGCCAGCTCCCGGACAGGGGCGGGGGAGCAGTACTTC. Its protein product is CASSRTGAGEQYF.

The chain employs TRBV13 and TRBJ1-5, with D maybe TRBD1 (5 bases). Germline V lookup: CDR1 PRHDT, CDR2 FYEKMQ (reference sequence). V was cut by 8 bases and J by 3 bases, with 20 bases left in between. The CDR3 totals 16 residues. The CDR3 bases are TGTGCCAGCGGCCCTGGGGGGGGGTGGCCCAATCAGCCCCAGCATTTT. This gives the protein CASGPGGGWPNQPQHF. Based on the CDR3 plus reference TRBV13 and TRBJ1-5, the full variable domain is AAGVIQSPRHLIKEKRETATLKCYPIPRHDTVYWYQQGPGQDPQFLISFYEKMQSDKGSIPDRFSAQQFSDYHSELNMSSLELGDSALYFCASGPGGGWPNQPQHFGDGTRLSIL.

This chain links TRBV6-1 with TRBJ1-5; D ambiguous. The ends were cut back, 6 bases at V and 5 bases at J, with 14 bases in the middle. The CDR3 has 14 amino acids. Germline V gene lookup returns CDR1 MNHNS and CDR2 SASEGT. The chain's CDR3 is CASSGLVGYQPQHF. CDR3 DNA sequence: TGTGCCAGCAGCGGCCTCGTGGGGTATCAGCCCCAGCATTTT.

The V and J genes are TRBV25-1 and TRBJ2-7; D is perhaps TRBD2 (6 bases). The CDR3 covers 11 residues. CDR1 MGHDK and CDR2 SYGVNS come from the germline V gene. V gave up 6 bases and J gave up 7 bases, with 10 bases separating them. CDR3 region: CASRHRGEQYF. Written as DNA, the CDR3 is TGTGCCAGCAGACACCGGGGGGAGCAGTACTTC.

The chain combines TRBV4-1 with TRBJ1-6; 7 bases match TRBD1. The CDR3 is made up of 18 amino acids. Germline V gene lookup returns CDR1 MGHRA and CDR2 YSYEKL. Losses at the gene ends were 6 bases for V and 7 bases for J; bases not matched to a gene: 18. The CDR3: CASSSPNPGDSKNSPLHF. In DNA form, the CDR3 reads TGCGCCAGCAGTAGCCCTAACCCCGGGGACAGCAAGAATTCACCCCTCCACTTT.

The V call is TRBV4-1, the J call TRBJ2-1, with TRBD1 as a possible D gene (6 bases). The CDR3 extends over 16 amino acids. Germline values: CDR1 MGHRA, CDR2 YSYEKL. The germline V and J ends were trimmed by 1 base and 7 bases, with 17 bases remaining between them. The CDR3, as DNA: TGCGCCAGCAGCCAAGCCAGGGGATCGGGCAATAATGAGCAGTTCTTC. It specifies CASSQARGSGNNEQFF.

The chain joins TRBV5-1 to TRBJ2-7, with 7 bases lining up with TRBD2. CDR1 and CDR2 (germline): SGHRS, YFSETQ. V shed 0 bases, J shed 0 bases, and the junction held 3 bases outside the gene matches. The CDR3 consists of 15 residues. The CDR3 sequence is CASSLVASGSYEQYF. The CDR3 bases are TGCGCCAGCAGCTTGGTAGCTAGCGGCTCCTACGAGCAGTACTTC.

The V call is TRBV2, the J call TRBJ2-1; D gene uncertain. Trimming cost V 8 bases and J 8 bases, with 13 bases left between them. Germline values: CDR1 SNHLY, CDR2 FYNNEI. The CDR3 has 12 amino acids. This CDR3 is CASLFRLDEQFF. The CDR3 region has the DNA TGTGCCAGCTTGTTCAGGCTCGATGAGCAGTTCTTC. The full variable domain, rest sourced from reference TRBV2 and TRBJ2-1, is EPEVTQTPSHQVTQMGQEVILRCVPISNHLYFYWYRQILGQKVEFLVSFYNNEISEKSEIFDDQFSVERPDGSNFTLKIRSTKLEDSAMYFCASLFRLDEQFFGPGTRLTVL.

This chain's CDR3 is CASSLSGRYYGYTF. The CDR3 region has the DNA TGTGCCAGCAGCTTGTCAGGAAGGTACTATGGCTACACCTTC. The chain employs TRBV5-6 and TRBJ1-2; D unclear. The CDR3 sequence is 14 residues long. CDR1 is SGHDT and CDR2 is YYEEEE in the germline V gene. V gave up 1 base and J gave up 3 bases, with 10 bases separating them.

This chain joins TRBV7-6 and TRBJ2-5; no firm D call. The assigned J gene may be wrong: the sequence end matches TRBJ2-7 better. The CDR3 has 15 residues. Germline V gene data show CDR1 as SGHVS and CDR2 as FNYEAQ. CDR3 nucleotides: TGTGCCAGCAGCTTAACGGCCCACATTCGGGACGAGCAGTACTTC. This translates into CASSLTAHIRDEQYF.

The chain is built from TRBV29-1 and TRBJ2-7, with TRBD2 matching over 11 bases. Trimming took 6 bases from V and 0 from J; bases not matched to a gene: 7. From germline, CDR1 is SQVTM and CDR2 ANQGSEA. This CDR3 contains 15 residues. CDR3 sequence (DNA): TGCAGCGTAACTAGCGGGAGAAGGAGCTCCTACGAGCAGTACTTC. Residues: CSVTSGRRSSYEQYF.

This chain joins TRBV7-8 and TRBJ1-1, with D unclear. CDR3 length equals 16 residues. The V end was cut by 1 base, the J end by 0 bases, with 12 bases between. Germline V gene lookup returns CDR1 SGHVS and CDR2 FQNEAQ. CDR3 amino acids: CASSLVSGVMNTEAFF. DNA for the CDR3: TGTGCCAGCAGCTTAGTCTCCGGGGTCATGAACACTGAAGCTTTCTTT.

V is TRBV19 and J is TRBJ1-1; D is unclear. This CDR3 spans 12 amino acids. Germline assignment: CDR1 LNHDA and CDR2 SQIVND (reference sequence). V was clipped by 3 bases and J by 11 bases, with 13 bases between them. The DNA of the CDR3 is TGTGCCAGTAGTATGGACGGACGGGTCGCTTTCTTT. Translating it yields CASSMDGRVAFF.

The genes are TRBV6-5 and TRBJ1-2, with a tentative D call TRBD1 (5 bases). Germline-derived CDR1 and CDR2 are MNHEY and SVGAGI. Trimming stripped 1 base from V and 3 bases from J, with 12 bases between. This CDR3 is 15 amino acids long. The CDR3 here is CASSYLQAGDYGYTF. The CDR3 DNA reads TGTGCCAGCAGTTACTTACAGGCGGGGGACTATGGCTACACCTTC.

The CDR3 coding sequence is TGTGCCAGCAGTTTGGCGGGGCGCCAAGCTAGCGGGGGCCTTCTTGGGACCCAGTACTTC. It translates to CASSLAGRQASGGLLGTQYF. V is TRBV28 and J is TRBJ2-5; TRBD2 agrees at 10 bases. The CDR3 has 20 residues. Looked up from germline, CDR1 is MDHEN and CDR2 is SYDVKM. J was trimmed by 7 bases and V by 3 bases; bases with no gene match: 23. Variable domain in full (rest from reference TRBV28 and TRBJ2-5): DVKVTQSSRYLVKRTGEKVFLECVQDMDHENMFWYRQDPGLGLRLIYFSYDVKMKEKGDIPEGYSVSREKKERFSLILESASTNQTSMYLCASSLAGRQASGGLLGTQYFGPGTRLLVL.

This chain connects TRBV18 to TRBJ2-1; D gene ambiguous. The CDR3 covers 16 residues. CDR1 is KGHSH and CDR2 is LQKENI in the germline V gene. The V and J ends lost 4 bases and 0 bases respectively, with 13 bases between them. CDR3 DNA sequence: TGTGCCAGCTCACGCAACTCCGATAGCTCCTACAATGAGCAGTTCTTC. Translated: CASSRNSDSSYNEQFF. The full variable domain, in which reference TRBV18 and TRBJ2-1 provide the parts outside the CDR3, is NAGVMQNPRHLVRRRGQEARLRCSPMKGHSHVYWYRQLPEEGLKFMVYLQKENIIDESGMPKERFSAEFPKEGPSILRIQQVVRGDSAAYFCASSRNSDSSYNEQFFGPGTRLTVL.

V gene TRBV6-1 combines with J gene TRBJ2-3; perhaps TRBD2 as D (6 bases). The germline V gene encodes CDR1 MNHNS and CDR2 SASEGT. V dropped 11 bases and J dropped 1 base, with 16 bases sitting between them. The CDR3 runs 14 residues. CDR3 bases: TGTGCCGCGCAGACGCGGGAAGGCACAGATACGCAGTATTTT. Protein product: CAAQTREGTDTQYF.